These T cell receptor beta chains were read from a single sample in a study of response to subunit inactivated influenza vaccine. Each CDR3 protein gets one entry after TCRdb re-called the RT-PCR reads with MiXCR. The sample holds about 800,000 distinct CDR3 sequences; less than 25% are singletons and the top ten take about a tenth. The starting material was PBMCs from blood, obtained around 5 days after vaccination. Receptors originate from a man aged 45 to 65 who received an inactivated influenza vaccine. CDR3s include the opening cysteine and the closing phenylalanine or tryptophan. A D gene is named only where the DNA matches it firmly. Where a row states a size, it is once, few, many or the class of an expanded clone; other rows omit it.

cdr3_length	v_call	clone_size	j_call	d_call	cdr3_aa	cdr3_nt
17	TRBV12-3/TRBV12-4	few	TRBJ2-1	NA	CASSFLAGLSSYNEQFF	TGTGCCAGCAGTTTCCTGGCGGGACTGAGCTCCTACAATGAGCAGTTCTTC
15	TRBV15	NA	TRBJ2-1	NA	CATSSGTGNYNEQFF	TGTGCCACCAGCAGCGGAACCGGGAACTACAATGAGCAGTTCTTC
15	TRBV6-1	NA	TRBJ2-7	TRBD2	CASSPLTSSTYEQYF	TGTGCCAGCAGTCCGCTGACTAGCAGCACCTACGAGCAGTACTTC
12	TRBV18	NA	TRBJ1-4	NA	CASSPSDEKLFF	TGTGCCAGCTCACCATCGGATGAAAAACTGTTTTTT
16	TRBV7-2	NA	TRBJ2-6	TRBD1	CASSGQGASGANVLTF	TGTGCCAGCAGTGGGCAGGGGGCTTCCGGGGCCAACGTCCTGACTTTC
13	TRBV20-1	few	TRBJ1-3	NA	CSARWGVPNTIYF	TGCAGTGCGCGCTGGGGGGTGCCTAACACCATATATTTT
14	TRBV12-3/TRBV12-4	many	TRBJ2-5	TRBD1	CASSLAGQWETQYF	TGTGCCAGCAGTTTAGCGGGACAGTGGGAGACCCAGTACTTC
13	TRBV29-1	many	TRBJ2-5	NA	CSEGGQAGGTQYF	TGCAGCGAGGGAGGACAGGCTGGCGGGACCCAGTACTTC
13	TRBV5-1	few	TRBJ2-1	NA	CASSLYGSYEQFF	TGCGCCAGCAGCTTGTACGGGAGCTATGAGCAGTTCTTC
15	TRBV3-1	few	TRBJ2-7	NA	CASSQDPGNPYEQYF	TGTGCCAGCAGCCAAGACCCAGGGAATCCCTACGAGCAGTACTTC
14	TRBV18	NA	TRBJ2-5	TRBD1	CASSQTGGQETQYF	TGTGCCAGCTCACAAACAGGGGGCCAAGAGACCCAGTACTTC
12	TRBV20-1	few	TRBJ1-1	NA	CSARDLTTEAFF	TGCAGTGCTAGAGATCTCACCACTGAAGCTTTCTTT
13	TRBV15	few	TRBJ2-1	NA	CATSRDTGREQFF	TGTGCCACCAGCAGAGACACGGGGCGTGAGCAGTTCTTC
16	TRBV9	NA	TRBJ2-1	TRBD2	CASSKSGRGLYNEQFF	TGTGCCAGCAGCAAGAGCGGGAGGGGACTCTACAATGAGCAGTTCTTC
14	TRBV6-1	NA	TRBJ2-7	TRBD1	CASSERGAQGVQYF	TGTGCCAGCAGTGAAAGAGGGGCCCAGGGGGTGCAGTACTTC
15	TRBV5-1	NA	TRBJ2-2	TRBD2	CASSRTSGSTGELFF	TGCGCCAGCAGCAGGACTAGCGGGAGCACCGGGGAGCTGTTTTTT
12	TRBV20-1	few	TRBJ2-7	NA	CSAYFQGYEQYF	TGCAGTGCTTACTTTCAGGGGTACGAGCAGTACTTC
14	TRBV7-8	NA	TRBJ1-1	NA	CASSLTGPGTEAFF	TGTGCCAGCAGCTTGACCGGGCCCGGCACTGAAGCTTTCTTT
14	TRBV10-3	NA	TRBJ2-7	NA	CAISDRSTTYEQYF	TGTGCCATCAGCGACAGGTCAACGACCTACGAGCAGTACTTC
15	TRBV5-6	few	TRBJ2-7	NA	CASSFEDNASYEQYF	TGTGCCAGCAGCTTCGAGGACAATGCCTCCTACGAGCAGTACTTC
18	TRBV28	NA	TRBJ2-1	NA	CASSLPDYSMRAYNEQFF	TGTGCCAGCAGTTTACCGGACTATTCGATGCGCGCCTACAATGAGCAGTTCTTC
17	TRBV12-3/TRBV12-4	many	TRBJ2-1	NA	CASSRGAMGRSYNEQFF	TGTGCCAGCAGTCGCGGCGCCATGGGCAGATCCTACAATGAGCAGTTCTTC
18	TRBV20-1	few	TRBJ2-3	TRBD2	CSATNRAGLAGSTDTQYF	TGCAGTGCTACTAATCGGGCGGGACTAGCGGGCAGCACAGATACGCAGTATTTT
14	TRBV6-2/TRBV6-3	NA	TRBJ2-1	NA	CASSYFRGDNEQFF	TGTGCCAGCAGTTACTTTAGGGGCGACAATGAGCAGTTCTTC
15	TRBV9	few	TRBJ2-1	NA	CASSVDPGIHNEQFF	TGTGCCAGCAGCGTAGATCCTGGGATACACAATGAGCAGTTCTTC
19	TRBV3-1	once	TRBJ2-7	TRBD2	CASSQDNALAGVYSYEQYF	TGTGCCAGCAGCCAAGATAATGCGCTAGCGGGAGTTTACTCCTACGAGCAGTACTTC
15	TRBV7-9	NA	TRBJ1-5	NA	CASSSTGDGYQPQHF	TGTGCCAGCAGCTCTACGGGCGACGGGTATCAGCCCCAGCATTTT
17	TRBV5-1	few	TRBJ2-2	TRBD1	CASSFSGQATNTGELFF	TGCGCCAGCAGCTTTTCGGGACAGGCAACGAACACCGGGGAGCTGTTTTTT
15	TRBV10-3	few	TRBJ2-1	TRBD2	CAISDGVAGRNEQFF	TGTGCCATCAGTGATGGGGTAGCGGGAAGGAATGAGCAGTTCTTC
13	TRBV19	NA	TRBJ1-2	NA	CASSITENYGYTF	TGTGCCAGTAGTATTACAGAGAACTATGGCTACACCTTC
16	TRBV27	few	TRBJ2-1	TRBD2	CASSRNSGSSYNEQFF	TGTGCCAGCAGCCGGAATAGCGGGAGCTCCTACAATGAGCAGTTCTTC
16	TRBV20-1	few	TRBJ2-3	TRBD2	CCARVERGLPMEGQYF	TGCTGTGCTAGAGTAGAGCGGGGGCTCCCCATGGAGGGGCAGTATTTT
15	TRBV3-1	NA	TRBJ2-3	NA	CASTKGGPCTDTQYF	TGTGCCTCCACCAAGGGGGGCCCTTGCACAGATACGCAGTATTTT
15	TRBV7-8	few	TRBJ1-5	NA	CASSLEGKVNQPQHF	TGTGCCAGCAGCTTAGAGGGAAAGGTGAATCAGCCCCAGCATTTT
17	TRBV20-1	NA	TRBJ2-3	TRBD2	CSATERTSGRGTDTQYF	TGCAGTGCTACAGAAAGGACTAGCGGGAGGGGGACAGATACGCAGTATTTT
16	TRBV28	few	TRBJ1-1	NA	CATLEGGTRLNTEAFF	TGTGCCACCCTGGAGGGCGGAACTAGGTTGAACACTGAAGCTTTCTTT
14	TRBV20-1	few	TRBJ2-7	TRBD1	CSALPRTGSYEQYF	TGCAGTGCTTTACCTAGGACAGGGAGCTACGAGCAGTACTTC
18	TRBV28	few	TRBJ1-5	TRBD1	CASQHGTAWGYSNQPQHF	TGTGCCAGCCAACATGGGACAGCATGGGGGTATAGCAATCAGCCCCAGCATTTT
14	TRBV12-3/TRBV12-4	NA	TRBJ2-7	NA	CASRLRGAGYEQYF	TGTGCCAGCAGATTAAGGGGGGCGGGCTACGAGCAGTACTTC
17	TRBV7-2	NA	TRBJ1-2	TRBD1	CASSLAWDRGKKDGYTF	TGTGCCAGCAGCTTAGCGTGGGACAGGGGGAAAAAGGATGGCTACACCTTC
13	TRBV4-3	medium-sized	TRBJ2-1	NA	CASSLYPGSEQFF	TGCGCCAGCAGCCTCTACCCTGGGAGTGAGCAGTTCTTC
15	TRBV5-1	NA	TRBJ2-5	NA	CASSLHGGSQETQYF	TGCGCCAGCAGCTTGCATGGTGGCAGCCAAGAGACCCAGTACTTC
14	TRBV4-1	NA	TRBJ2-7	NA	CASSPPQRSYEQYF	TGCGCCAGCAGCCCACCCCAGCGTTCCTACGAGCAGTACTTC
15	TRBV9	NA	TRBJ1-1	TRBD1	CASSVDPGGNTEAFF	TGTGCCAGCAGCGTAGACCCAGGGGGGAACACTGAAGCTTTCTTT
14	TRBV4-3	NA	TRBJ2-1	NA	CASSQDVGYNEQFF	TGCGCCAGCAGCCAAGACGTAGGGTACAATGAGCAGTTCTTC
14	TRBV28	many	TRBJ1-1	NA	CASSSRSLNTEAFF	TGTGCCAGCAGTTCTAGATCTCTGAACACTGAAGCTTTCTTT
17	TRBV11-2	NA	TRBJ2-1	TRBD2	CASSLTSGTSGHNEQFF	TGTGCCAGCAGCTTAACCTCCGGGACTAGCGGCCATAATGAGCAGTTCTTC
18	TRBV9	NA	TRBJ1-1	TRBD1	CASSVGPTPGGRWTEAFF	TGTGCCAGCAGCGTAGGCCCCACACCAGGGGGGCGTTGGACTGAAGCTTTCTTT
16	TRBV7-2	few	TRBJ2-2	NA	CASSQRVAEYTGELFF	TGTGCCAGCAGCCAGCGGGTGGCAGAGTACACCGGGGAGCTGTTTTTT
14	TRBV5-1	NA	TRBJ1-6	NA	CASSSGDGHSPLHF	TGCGCCAGCAGCAGCGGGGACGGCCATTCACCCCTCCACTTT
12	TRBV12-3/TRBV12-4	few	TRBJ2-3	NA	CASTLGVYTQYF	TGTGCCAGCACCTTGGGGGTATATACGCAGTATTTT
14	TRBV29-1	few	TRBJ2-2	NA	CSVDAGSGTGELFF	TGCAGCGTTGATGCAGGTTCGGGCACCGGGGAGCTGTTTTTT
15	TRBV10-3	few	TRBJ1-2	NA	CAISESREAGAGYTF	TGTGCCATCAGTGAGTCACGGGAGGCAGGGGCTGGCTACACCTTC
15	TRBV5-1	few	TRBJ2-7	NA	CASSLAGQGMDEQYF	TGCGCCAGCAGCTTGGCGGGGCAGGGAATGGACGAGCAGTACTTC
12	TRBV12-3/TRBV12-4	NA	TRBJ2-7	NA	CASSLYGDEQYF	TGTGCCAGCAGTTTATACGGGGACGAGCAGTACTTC
17	TRBV4-1	NA	TRBJ1-2	TRBD1	CASNQDSGTGLIYGYTF	TGCGCCAGCAACCAAGATTCTGGGACAGGCCTTATCTATGGCTACACCTTC
18	TRBV6-5	few	TRBJ2-2	TRBD1	CASSYRTGDLLNTGELFF	TGTGCCAGCAGTTATCGGACAGGGGACCTTCTGAACACCGGGGAGCTGTTTTTT